This T cell receptor beta chain was sequenced in a study of human T cells and chemical hapten exposure. TCRdb processed the RACE reads anew with MiXCR; each CDR3 protein has one entry. Of under 200,000 distinct CDR3 sequences in the sample, nearly 30% are singletons; the top ten hold just under 3%. The CDR3 is 14 residues long. Trimming left V 0 bases short and J 8 bases short, with 11 bases between. CDR1 is SGHAT and CDR2 is FQNNGV in the germline V gene. As for time point: pre-sensitization, week 0. The treatment: therapeutic diphenylcyclopropenone sensitization with weekly scalp DPC. Each donor was an alopecia patient between 18 and 70 years of age who qualified for DPC.

V gene TRBV11-2 combines with J gene TRBJ2-1; a possible D gene is TRBD2 (5 bases). Specimen: whole blood, collected in connection with sensitization to the hapten diphenylcyclopropenone (DPC). The source is a woman aged 30 to 39 with alopecia areata. Some clones in this sample may be carry-over from other donors' samples. CDR3 in amino acids: CASSLDIGEYEQFF. The CDR3 coding sequence is TGTGCCAGCAGCTTAGATATCGGGGAATATGAGCAGTTCTTC.